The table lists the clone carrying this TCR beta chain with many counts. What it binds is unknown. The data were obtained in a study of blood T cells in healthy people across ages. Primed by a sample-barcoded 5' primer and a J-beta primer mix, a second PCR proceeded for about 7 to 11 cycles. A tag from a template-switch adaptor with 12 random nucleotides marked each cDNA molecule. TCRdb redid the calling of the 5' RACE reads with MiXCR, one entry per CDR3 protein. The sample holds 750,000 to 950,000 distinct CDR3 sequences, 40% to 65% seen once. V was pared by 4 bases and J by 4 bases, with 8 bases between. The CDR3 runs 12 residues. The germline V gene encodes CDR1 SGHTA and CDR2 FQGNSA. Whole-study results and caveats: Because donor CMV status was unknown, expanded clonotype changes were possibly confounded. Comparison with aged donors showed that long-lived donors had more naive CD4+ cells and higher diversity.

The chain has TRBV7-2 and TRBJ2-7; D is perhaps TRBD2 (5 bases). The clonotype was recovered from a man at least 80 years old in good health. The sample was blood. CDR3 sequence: CASSSTGYEQYF. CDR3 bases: TGTGCCAGCAGCTCGACGGGATACGAGCAGTACTTC.